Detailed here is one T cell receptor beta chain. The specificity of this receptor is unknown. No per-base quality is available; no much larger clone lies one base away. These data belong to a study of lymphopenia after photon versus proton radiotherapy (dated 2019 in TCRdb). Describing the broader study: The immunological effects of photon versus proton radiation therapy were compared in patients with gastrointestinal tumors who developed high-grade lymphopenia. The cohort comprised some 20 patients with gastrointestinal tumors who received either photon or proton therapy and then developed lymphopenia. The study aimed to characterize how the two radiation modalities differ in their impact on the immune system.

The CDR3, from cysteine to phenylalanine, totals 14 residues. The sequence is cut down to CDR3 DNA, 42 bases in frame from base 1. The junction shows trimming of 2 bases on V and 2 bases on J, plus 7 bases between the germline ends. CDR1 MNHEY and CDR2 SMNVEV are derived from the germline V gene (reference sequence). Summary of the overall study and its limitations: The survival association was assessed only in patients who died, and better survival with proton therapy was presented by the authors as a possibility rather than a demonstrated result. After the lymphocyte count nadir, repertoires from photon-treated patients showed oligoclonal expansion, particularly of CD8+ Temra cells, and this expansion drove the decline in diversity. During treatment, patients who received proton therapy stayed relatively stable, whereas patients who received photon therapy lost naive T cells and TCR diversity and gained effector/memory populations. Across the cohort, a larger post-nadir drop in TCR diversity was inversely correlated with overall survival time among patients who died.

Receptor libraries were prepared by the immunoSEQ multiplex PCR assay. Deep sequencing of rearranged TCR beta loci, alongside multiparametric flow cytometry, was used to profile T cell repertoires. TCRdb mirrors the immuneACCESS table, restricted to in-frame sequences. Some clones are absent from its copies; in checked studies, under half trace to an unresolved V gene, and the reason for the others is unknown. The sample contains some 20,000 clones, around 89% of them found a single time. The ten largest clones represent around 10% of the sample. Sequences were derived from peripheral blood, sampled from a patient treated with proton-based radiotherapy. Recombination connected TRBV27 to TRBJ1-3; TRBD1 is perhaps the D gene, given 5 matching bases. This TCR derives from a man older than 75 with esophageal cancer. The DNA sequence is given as TGTGCCAGCAGTTTACGGGGCCCTGGAAACACCATATATTTT. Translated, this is CASSLRGPGNTIYF.